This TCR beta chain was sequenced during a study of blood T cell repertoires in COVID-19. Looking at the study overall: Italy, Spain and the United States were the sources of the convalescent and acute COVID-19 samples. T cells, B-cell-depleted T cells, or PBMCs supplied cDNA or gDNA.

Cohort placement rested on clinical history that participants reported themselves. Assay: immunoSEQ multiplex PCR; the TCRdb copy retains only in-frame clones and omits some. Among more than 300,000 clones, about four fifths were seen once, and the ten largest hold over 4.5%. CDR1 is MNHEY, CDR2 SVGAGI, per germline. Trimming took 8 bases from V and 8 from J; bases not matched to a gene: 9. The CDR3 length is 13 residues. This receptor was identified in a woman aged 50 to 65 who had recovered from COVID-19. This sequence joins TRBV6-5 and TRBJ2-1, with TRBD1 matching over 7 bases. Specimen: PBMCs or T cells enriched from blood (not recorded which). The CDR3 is CASGKQGSDEQFF. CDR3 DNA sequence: TGTGCCAGCGGAAAACAGGGGTCGGATGAGCAGTTCTTC.